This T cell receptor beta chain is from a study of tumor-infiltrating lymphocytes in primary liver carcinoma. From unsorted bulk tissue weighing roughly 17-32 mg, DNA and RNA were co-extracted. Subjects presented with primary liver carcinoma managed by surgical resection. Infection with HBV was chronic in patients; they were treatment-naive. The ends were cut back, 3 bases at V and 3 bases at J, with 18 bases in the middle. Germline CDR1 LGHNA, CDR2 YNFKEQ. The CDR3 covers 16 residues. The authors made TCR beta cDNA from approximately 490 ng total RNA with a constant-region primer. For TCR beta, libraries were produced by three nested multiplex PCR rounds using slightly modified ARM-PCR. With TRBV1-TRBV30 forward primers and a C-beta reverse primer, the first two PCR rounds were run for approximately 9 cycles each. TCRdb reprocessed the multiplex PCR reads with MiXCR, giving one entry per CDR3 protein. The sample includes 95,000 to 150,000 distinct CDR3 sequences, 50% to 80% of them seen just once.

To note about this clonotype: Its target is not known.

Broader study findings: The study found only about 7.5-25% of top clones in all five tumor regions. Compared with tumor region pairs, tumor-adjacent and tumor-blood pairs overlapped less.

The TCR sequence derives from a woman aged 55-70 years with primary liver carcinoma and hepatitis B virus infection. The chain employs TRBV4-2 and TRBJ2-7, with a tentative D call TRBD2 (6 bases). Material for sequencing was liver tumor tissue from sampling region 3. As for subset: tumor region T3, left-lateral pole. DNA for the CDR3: TGTGCCAGCAGCCAGTCCCATAGGGAGGCTAGCTACGAGCAGTACTTC. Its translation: CASSQSHREASYEQYF.